The TCR beta chain under discussion was sequenced for a study of T cell repertoires in cytomegalovirus infection. Across the whole study: Recently identified HLA-C-restricted CMV epitopes were among the peptides used. Matching HLA type, along with CMV infection, was indicated by public TCR beta signatures.

A single record per CDR3 protein comes from TCRdb applying MiXCR to the reads. The table lists around 900,000 distinct CDR3 sequences, roughly 30% of them singletons. Study results and caveats: Adding up the frequency of public TCR beta families identified people who carried CMV plus the relevant HLA. There were HLA-C-restricted CMV-specific TCR beta clonotypes dominating the ex vivo response.

Regarding this clonotype: Its antigen is currently unknown.

This sample comprised cultured CD8+ T cells from PBMCs, obtained from culture after CMV antigen stimulation. The TCR originated in a human donor in good health (CMV status not recorded). Some clones in this sample may be carry-over from other donors' samples.

In DNA, the CDR3 is TGTGCCAGCAGTTTAAAGGAGAAGGGGACATATGGCTACACCTTC. Its translation: CASSLKEKGTYGYTF. The chain combines TRBV27 with TRBJ1-2, with D possibly being TRBD1 (6 bases). The CDR3 contains 15 residues. Trimming stripped 2 bases from V and 5 bases from J, with 15 bases between. Germline V gene sequence: CDR1 MNHEY, CDR2 SMNVEV (reference sequence).